This T cell receptor beta chain was identified in a study of blood T cell repertoires in COVID-19. In the authors' methods: Using reference gene primer amplification, nucleated cell counts were estimated. Libraries were prepared by immunoSEQ multiplex PCR; TCRdb keeps only in-frame clonotypes and omits some of them. The V and J calls and clone size are taken from that table; D and trimming were inferred from the DNA. Among some 240,000 clones, roughly 89% were seen once, and the ten largest hold about 4.6%. The CDR3 sequence is 18 residues long. Germline V lookup: CDR1 SGHAT, CDR2 FQNNGV. The ends were cut back, 4 bases at V and 1 base at J, with 22 bases in the middle.

The TCR sequence derives from a woman in her thirties or forties who had recovered from COVID-19. This chain links TRBV11-2 with TRBJ1-1; D is perhaps TRBD1 (5 bases). The sequencing input was peripheral blood. CDR3 bases: TGTGCCAGCAGCTATCGCGCACTCTCGGGACTGAAGAACACTGAAGCTTTCTTT. Residues: CASSYRALSGLKNTEAFF.